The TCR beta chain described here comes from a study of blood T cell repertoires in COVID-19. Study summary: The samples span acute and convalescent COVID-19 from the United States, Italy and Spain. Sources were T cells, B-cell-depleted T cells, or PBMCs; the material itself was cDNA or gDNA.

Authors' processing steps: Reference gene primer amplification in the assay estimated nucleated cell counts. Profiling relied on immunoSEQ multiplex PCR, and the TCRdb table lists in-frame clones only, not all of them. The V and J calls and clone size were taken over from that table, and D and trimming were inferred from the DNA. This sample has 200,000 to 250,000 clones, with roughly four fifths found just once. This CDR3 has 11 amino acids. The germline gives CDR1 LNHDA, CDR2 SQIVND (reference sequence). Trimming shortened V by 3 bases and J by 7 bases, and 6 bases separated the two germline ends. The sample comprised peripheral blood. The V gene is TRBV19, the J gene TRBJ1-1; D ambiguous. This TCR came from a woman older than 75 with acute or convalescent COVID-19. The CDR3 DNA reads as TGTGCCAGTAGTATCGAGGGTGAAGCTTTCTTT. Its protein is CASSIEGEAFF.